This T cell receptor (beta chain) was identified in a study of beta chain features in type 1 diabetes. Study-level information: The samples had approximately 110 million sorted cells examined in all. Study-wide results and limits: Shortening that was moderate but significant affected the TCRB CDR3s of Type 1 diabetes patients in all four CD4+ subsets. For type 1 diabetes patients, VDJ junctions showed fewer insertions and more deletions.

Remarks on this clone: Antigen specificity is unknown.

Reverse transcribing all isolated RNA meant expressed TCRB transcripts were sequenced. Measured with immunoSEQ multiplex PCR; TCRdb has only the in-frame clones, and not every one. The data hold around 600,000 clones, with around an eighth observed a single time. The sequence was obtained from a man aged 30 to 39 with type 1 diabetes. Material for sequencing was naive CD4+ T cells from blood.

Written as DNA, the CDR3 is TGTGCCAGCAGTGAATATACTACCACAGATACGCAGTATTTT. Amino acids: CASSEYTTTDTQYF. The gene calls are TRBV25-1 and TRBJ2-3; no clear D. Looked up from germline, CDR1 is MGHDK and CDR2 is SYGVNS. V lost 0 bases and J lost 2, with 6 bases in between. The CDR3 sequence is 14 residues long. Based on the CDR3 plus reference TRBV25-1 and TRBJ2-3, the full variable domain is EADIYQTPRYLVIGTGKKITLECSQTMGHDKMYWYQQDPGMELHLIHYSYGVNSTEKGDLSSESTVSRIRTEHFPLTLESARPSHTSQYLCASSEYTTTDTQYFGPGTRLTVL.